This note documents a single TCR beta chain sequence. What it recognizes is unknown. Using immunoSEQ multiplex PCR, the repertoire was profiled, and TCRdb retains in-frame clones only, with some absent. The repertoire holds about 100,000 clones, with around nine tenths as singletons. The record originates from a study of PD-1 blockade in classical Hodgkin lymphoma. Study findings and constraints: It was CD4+ TCR diversity, not CD8+, that rose significantly by C4D1. A reduction in baseline TCR diversity was reportedly seen in newly diagnosed patients relative to healthy donors. The repertoire differences lack a defined cause, possibly disease activity or prior therapy. Patients starting nivolumab less than 1 year after ASCT had lower diversity and were excluded from later analyses.

Each and every patient relapsed after autologous stem cell transplantation, and patients got differing brentuximab vedotin exposure. This TCR came from a human donor with classical Hodgkin lymphoma. Sequenced here: peripheral blood mononuclear cells (PBMCs), sampled before the second cycle of nivolumab.

This CDR3 reads CASSYIYRDAGPLHF. The CDR3 nucleotides are TGTGCCAGCAGTTACATTTACAGGGACGCTGGACCCCTCCACTTT. The chain has TRBV6-6 and TRBJ1-6, with D maybe TRBD1 (6 bases). Germline V lookup: CDR1 MNHNY, CDR2 SVGAGI (reference sequence). CDR3 length: 15 amino acids. V lost 2 bases and J 12 bases, leaving 17 bases between the germline ends.